This T cell receptor beta chain was documented in a study of glioma-infiltrating T cells. Study-level background: Samples included WHO grade II oligodendrogliomas or astrocytomas and initial-diagnosis grade IV glioblastomas. Whole-study results and caveats: Tissue-blood divergence was below expectation in non-neoplastic patients, above in gliomas.

The CDR3 length is 15 residues. V was clipped by 1 base and J by 4 bases; unmatched bases: 6. From germline, CDR1 is LGHDT and CDR2 YNNKEL (reference sequence). The iRepertoire nested amplicon-rescue multiplex PCR amplified TCR alpha and beta CDR3s from RNA. TCRdb fed the multiplex PCR reads into MiXCR, producing one record per CDR3 protein. The table includes more than 350,000 distinct CDR3 sequences, more than 35% detected once. Worth noting for this clonotype: The antigen is not known.

The chain uses TRBV3-1 and TRBJ1-1; 7 nucleotides agree with TRBD1. The sample taken for sequencing was glioma tissue, nonneoplastic brain tissue, or PBMCs (not recorded which). The sequence was obtained from a human donor with low-grade glioma or glioblastoma, undergoing nonglioma brain surgery, or in good health (not recorded which). The CDR3 spells CASSQGKGAVTEAFF. CDR3 nucleotide sequence: TGTGCCAGCAGCCAAGGCAAGGGGGCGGTCACTGAAGCTTTCTTT. Full variable domain (remainder filled in from reference TRBV3-1 and TRBJ1-1): DTAVSQTPKYLVTQMGNDKSIKCEQNLGHDTMYWYKQDSKKFLKIMFSYNNKELIINETVPNRFSPKSPDKAHLNLHINSLELGDSAVYFCASSQGKGAVTEAFFGQGTRLTVV.